This T cell receptor (beta chain) was sequenced in a study of T cell repertoires in cytomegalovirus infection. Study information: CMV infection and matching HLA type were both indicated by public TCR beta signatures. Findings and limits, study-wide: The study found HLA-C-restricted CMV-specific TCR beta clonotypes dominating the ex vivo response. Carriage of CMV together with the relevant HLA was identifiable through cumulative public TCR beta family frequency.

The CDR3 is 18 amino acids. V lost 1 base, J lost 10 bases, and 26 bases lay in between. Germline V CDR1 and CDR2: SGHVS, FNYEAQ. Each CDR3 protein gets one entry after TCRdb re-called the reads with MiXCR. The data contain under 200,000 distinct CDR3 sequences, 9.5% of them singletons. This clonotype was recorded many times. Its antigen is currently unknown. This clonotype was sampled from a human donor in good health (CMV status not recorded). Some clones in this sample may be carry-over from other donors' samples. The rearrangement links TRBV7-6 to TRBJ2-1; TRBD2 might be the D (6 bases). Sequencing was performed on PBMCs. The CDR3, as DNA: TGTGCCAGCAGCTTAGGAGGTGCCAGCGGGCCCACTTTCGCGGAGCAGTTCTTC. Translated: CASSLGGASGPTFAEQFF.